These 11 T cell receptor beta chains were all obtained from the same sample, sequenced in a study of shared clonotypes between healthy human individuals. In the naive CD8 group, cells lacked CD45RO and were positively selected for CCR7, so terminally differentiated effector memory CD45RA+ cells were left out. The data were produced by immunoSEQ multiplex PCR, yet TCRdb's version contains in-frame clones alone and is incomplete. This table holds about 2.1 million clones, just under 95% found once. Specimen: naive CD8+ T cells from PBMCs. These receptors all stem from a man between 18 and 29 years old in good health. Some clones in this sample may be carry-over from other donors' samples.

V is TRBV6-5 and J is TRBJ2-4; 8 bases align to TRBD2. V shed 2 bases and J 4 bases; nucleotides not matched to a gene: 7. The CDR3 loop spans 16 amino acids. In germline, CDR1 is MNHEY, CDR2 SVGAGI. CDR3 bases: TGTGCCAGCAGTTACGGGTGGGGGACTAGTAAAAACATTCAGTACTTC. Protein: CASSYGWGTSKNIQYF.

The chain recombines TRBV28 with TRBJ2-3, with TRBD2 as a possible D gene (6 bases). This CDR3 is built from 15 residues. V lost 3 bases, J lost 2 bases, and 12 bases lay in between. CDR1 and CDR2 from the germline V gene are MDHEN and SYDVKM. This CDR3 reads CASSFYGGFTDTQYF. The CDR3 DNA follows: TGTGCCAGCAGTTTCTATGGGGGGTTCACAGATACGCAGTATTTT.

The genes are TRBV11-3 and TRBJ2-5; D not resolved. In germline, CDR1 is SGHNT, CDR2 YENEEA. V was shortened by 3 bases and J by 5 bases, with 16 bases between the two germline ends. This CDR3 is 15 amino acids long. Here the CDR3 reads CASSFGPSSTETQYF. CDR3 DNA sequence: TGTGCCAGCAGCTTCGGACCCTCCTCTACGGAGACCCAGTACTTC. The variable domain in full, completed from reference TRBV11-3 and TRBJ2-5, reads EAGVVQSPRYKIIEKKQPVAFWCNPISGHNTLYWYLQNLGQGPELLIRYENEEAVDDSQLPKDRFSAERLKGVDSTLKIQPAELGDSAVYLCASSFGPSSTETQYFGPGTRLLVL.

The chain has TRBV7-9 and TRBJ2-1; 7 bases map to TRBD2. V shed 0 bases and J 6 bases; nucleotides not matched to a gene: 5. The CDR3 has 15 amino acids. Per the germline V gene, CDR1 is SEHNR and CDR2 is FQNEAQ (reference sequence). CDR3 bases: TGTGCCAGCAGCTTAGCGGGGCGGGAGTTCAATGAGCAGTTCTTC. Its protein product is CASSLAGREFNEQFF.

CDR3 protein: CASSLDRDRGNNEQFF. CDR3 nucleotides: TGTGCCAGCAGTTTAGACCGGGACAGGGGGAACAATGAGCAGTTCTTC. The V call is TRBV27, the J call TRBJ2-1; TRBD1 agrees at 11 bases. Trimming took 2 bases from V and 5 from J; bases not matched to a gene: 5. CDR1 is MNHEY and CDR2 is SMNVEV in the germline V gene (reference sequence). The CDR3 runs 16 residues.

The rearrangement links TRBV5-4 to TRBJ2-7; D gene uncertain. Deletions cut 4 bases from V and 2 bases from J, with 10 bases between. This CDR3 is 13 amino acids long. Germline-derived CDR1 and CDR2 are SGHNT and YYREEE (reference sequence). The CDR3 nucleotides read TGTGCCAGCAGCCAACAAACGACCTACGAGCAGTACTTC. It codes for CASSQQTTYEQYF.

CDR3 in DNA: TGTGCCAGCAGTTTAAAGGTAGCTAGCACAGATACGCAGTATTTT. Its translation is CASSLKVASTDTQYF. This rearrangement joins TRBV28 to TRBJ2-3; D is unresolved. V was shortened by 2 bases and J by 0 bases, with 9 bases between the two germline ends. CDR3 length equals 15 residues. Germline CDR1 reads MDHEN; CDR2 reads SYDVKM.

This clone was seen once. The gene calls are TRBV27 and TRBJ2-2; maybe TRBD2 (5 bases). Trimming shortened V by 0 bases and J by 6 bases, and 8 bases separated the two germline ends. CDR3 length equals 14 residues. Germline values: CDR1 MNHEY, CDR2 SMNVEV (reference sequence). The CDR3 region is CASSLSWGAGELFF. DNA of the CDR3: TGTGCCAGCAGTTTATCCTGGGGAGCCGGGGAGCTGTTTTTT.

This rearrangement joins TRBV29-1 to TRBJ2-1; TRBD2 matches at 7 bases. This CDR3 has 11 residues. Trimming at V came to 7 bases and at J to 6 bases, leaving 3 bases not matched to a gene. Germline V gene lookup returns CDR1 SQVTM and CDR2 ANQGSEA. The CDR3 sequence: CSAPSGNEQFF. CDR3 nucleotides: TGCAGCGCCCCTAGCGGCAATGAGCAGTTCTTC.

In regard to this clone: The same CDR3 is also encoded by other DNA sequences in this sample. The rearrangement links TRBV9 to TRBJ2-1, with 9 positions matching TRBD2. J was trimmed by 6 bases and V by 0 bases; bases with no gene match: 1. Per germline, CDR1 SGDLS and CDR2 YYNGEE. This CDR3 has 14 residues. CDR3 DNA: TGTGCCAGCAGCGTAGAACTAGCGGGCAATGAGCAGTTCTTC. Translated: CASSVELAGNEQFF.

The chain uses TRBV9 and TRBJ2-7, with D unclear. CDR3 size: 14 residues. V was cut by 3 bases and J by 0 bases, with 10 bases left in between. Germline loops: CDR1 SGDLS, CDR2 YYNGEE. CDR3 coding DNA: TGTGCCAGCAGCGGGGATAGAAACTCCTACGAGCAGTACTTC. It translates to CASSGDRNSYEQYF.